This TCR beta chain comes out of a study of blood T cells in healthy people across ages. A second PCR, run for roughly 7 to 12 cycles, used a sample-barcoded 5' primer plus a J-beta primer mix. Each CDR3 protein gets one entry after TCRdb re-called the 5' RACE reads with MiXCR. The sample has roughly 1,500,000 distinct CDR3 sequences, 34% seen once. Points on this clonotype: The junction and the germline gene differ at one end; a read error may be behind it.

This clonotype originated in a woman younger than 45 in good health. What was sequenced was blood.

The CDR3: CSARDPAGVKETQYF. The CDR3 DNA reads as TGCAGTGCGAGAGACCCAGCGGGAGTGAAAGAGACCCAGTACTTC. This chain connects TRBV20-1 to TRBJ2-5, with 8 bases matching TRBD2. In germline, CDR1 is DFQATT, CDR2 SNEGSKA (reference sequence). The CDR3 extends over 15 amino acids.